This T cell receptor (beta chain) was identified in a study of glioma-infiltrating T cells. V dropped 6 bases and J dropped 0; count of bases not matched to a gene: 5. The CDR3 totals 15 residues. The iRepertoire nested amplicon-rescue multiplex PCR amplified TCR alpha and beta CDR3s from RNA. One entry per CDR3 protein results from TCRdb running MiXCR on the multiplex PCR reads. The sample shows more than 350,000 distinct CDR3 sequences, less than 50% of them seen only once. This clonotype was counted only a few times. V is TRBV12-3 or TRBV12-4 and J is TRBJ1-5; 7 positions agree with TRBD1. The sample taken for sequencing was glioma tissue, nonneoplastic brain tissue, or PBMCs (not recorded which). This clonotype originated in a human donor with low-grade glioma or glioblastoma, undergoing nonglioma brain surgery, or in good health (not recorded which). The CDR3 reads CASRRAGGSNQPQHF. CDR3 in DNA: TGTGCCAGCAGACGTGCAGGGGGTAGCAATCAGCCCCAGCATTTT.